Below are 7 T cell receptor beta chains sequenced from a single sample in a study of T cells after yellow fever vaccination. One entry per CDR3 protein, called by TCRdb with MiXCR from the 5' RACE reads. The table records some 500,000 distinct CDR3 sequences, about 14% of them present only once. Specimen: PBMCs, collected on the day of the yellow fever booster vaccination. All receptors come from a young man who received the YFV17D yellow fever vaccine.

The chain employs TRBV7-2 and TRBJ2-7; D is perhaps TRBD1 (7 bases). Trimming left V 4 bases short and J 2 bases short, with 18 bases between. The length of the CDR3 is 16 residues. Germline V lookup: CDR1 SGHTA, CDR2 FQGNSA. CDR3 in amino acids: CASSSGPGQRAYEQYF. Written as DNA, the CDR3 is TGTGCCAGCAGCTCTGGTCCGGGACAGCGGGCCTACGAGCAGTACTTC.

This clonotype was observed a few times. This chain links TRBV14 with TRBJ2-3; possible D gene TRBD2, 5 bases. The CDR3 covers 15 residues. The germline V gene has CDR1 SGHDN and CDR2 FVKESK. V lost 6 bases and J lost 2, with 15 bases in between. The CDR3 DNA sequence: TGTGCCAGCAGGAAATCCGGGATCACCACAGATACGCAGTATTTT. Protein product: CASRKSGITTDTQYF.

This clonotype was recorded at least ten times. The V and J genes are TRBV11-1 and TRBJ2-1; 9 nucleotides align to TRBD2. The CDR3 covers 21 residues. Germline values: CDR1 SGHAT, CDR2 FQDESV (reference sequence). J was trimmed by 1 base and V by 0 bases; bases with no gene match: 16. The CDR3 bases are TGTGCCAGCAGCTTAGCCGGGGCTAGCGGGACAGCTCGCAGATCCTACAATGAGCAGTTCTTC. This sequence encodes CASSLAGASGTARRSYNEQFF.

V is TRBV7-6 and J is TRBJ2-1, with TRBD2 identical over 16 bases. This CDR3 has 18 amino acids. The V segment lost 5 bases and the J segment 9 bases; nucleotides outside the gene matches: 13. Germline values: CDR1 SGHVS, CDR2 FNYEAQ. CDR3 nucleotide sequence: TGTGCCAGCAGCCCAGGGACTAGCGGGAGGGCCACGTCGGCTGAGCAGTTCTTC. Protein: CASSPGTSGRATSAEQFF.

This clonotype came up a few times. DNA for the CDR3: TGTGCCAGCACCCTGAAAGAGCCAAACCCCACAGATACGCAGTATTTT. Its protein product is CASTLKEPNPTDTQYF. J is TRBJ2-3 and V is TRBV7-2, with D unclear. V lost 7 bases to trimming and J lost 2 bases, with 19 bases between them. The CDR3 is 16 amino acids. The germline V gene has CDR1 SGHTA and CDR2 FQGNSA. The full variable domain, completed using reference TRBV7-2 and TRBJ2-3, is GAGVSQSPSNKVTEKGKDVELRCDPISGHTALYWYRQSLGQGLEFLIYFQGNSAPDKSGLPSDRFSAERTGGSVSTLTIQRTQQEDSAVYLCASTLKEPNPTDTQYFGPGTRLTVL.

This sequence joins TRBV7-9 and TRBJ1-1; D remains unclear. The V and J ends lost 5 bases and 6 bases respectively, with 25 bases between them. CDR1 SEHNR and CDR2 FQNEAQ come from the germline V gene (reference sequence). The CDR3 is 17 amino acids. The CDR3 is CASSRLGGWGTGSEAFF. CDR3 sequence (DNA): TGTGCCAGCAGCCGCCTTGGAGGGTGGGGTACTGGCTCTGAAGCTTTCTTT.

The chain carries TRBV18 and TRBJ1-5, with unresolved D. Germline V gene lookup returns CDR1 KGHSH and CDR2 LQKENI. Between the trimmed V and J ends, which lost 6 bases and 0 bases, there was a span of 15 bases. The CDR3 covers 16 residues. CDR3: CASSPVQVHSNQPQHF. The CDR3 nucleotides read TGTGCCAGCTCCCCAGTCCAAGTCCATAGCAATCAGCCCCAGCATTTT.